These 29 T cell receptor beta chains share one sample of origin, sequenced in a study of shared clonotypes between healthy human individuals. Generated by immunoSEQ multiplex PCR, the TCRdb table keeps only in-frame clones and is missing some. The sample gives fewer than 2.5 million clones, approximately 94% of which show up once; around 0.37% is in the top ten. The material sequenced was naive CD4+ T cells from PBMCs. Subset described: CD45RA+ positively selected. The receptors stem from a young man in good health. Some clones in this sample may be carry-over from other donors' samples.

The CDR3 nucleotides are TGTGCTAGTGGTTTGGATTCTGGAGGGGTTTGGACTGAAGCTTTCTTT. Translating gives CASGLDSGGVWTEAFF. The chain couples TRBV12-5 to TRBJ1-1; possibly TRBD1 for D (5 bases). V shed 1 base and J shed 5 bases, with 17 bases lying between them. The CDR3 has 16 residues. The germline V gene encodes CDR1 LGHNT and CDR2 FRNRAP.

The CDR3 DNA follows: TGTGCCAGCAGTGAATCAGGGCGCTCACAAGAGACCCAGTACTTC. This gives the protein CASSESGRSQETQYF. This sequence joins TRBV25-1 and TRBJ2-5, with D maybe TRBD1 (5 bases). V was clipped by 1 base and J by 2 bases, with 11 bases between them. The CDR3 runs to 15 residues. The V gene's germline CDR1 is MGHDK and CDR2 SYGVNS.

In this sample, this clone turned up a few times. This sample also contains other DNA sequences that code for the same CDR3. The rearrangement joins TRBV7-2 to TRBJ2-3; the D is unclear. CDR1 is SGHTA and CDR2 is FQGNSA in the germline V gene. Trimming took 2 bases from V and 5 from J, leaving 5 bases between them. The CDR3 is 12 residues long. CDR3 coding DNA: TGTGCCAGCAGCTTACTGGGAGATACGCAGTATTTT. This gives the protein CASSLLGDTQYF.

The V call is TRBV5-1, the J call TRBJ1-1; TRBD1 might be the D (6 bases). The CDR3 has 14 residues. Trimming removed 0 bases from V and 5 bases from J, with 11 bases in between. From germline, CDR1 is SGHRS and CDR2 YFSETQ. The CDR3 reads CASSLDQGLTEAFF. The CDR3 nucleotides read TGCGCCAGCAGCTTGGATCAGGGGTTAACTGAAGCTTTCTTT.

This chain connects TRBV2 to TRBJ2-3; D might be TRBD2 (5 bases). Trimming left V 5 bases short and J 11 bases short, with 14 bases between. The CDR3 spans 12 residues. From germline, CDR1 is SNHLY and CDR2 FYNNEI. The CDR3 DNA reads TGTGCCAGCAGTCAACTAGAACGATTGCAGTATTTT. This translates into CASSQLERLQYF.

A few counts support this clone. The CDR3, as DNA: TGTGCCAGCAGTTTTTCCAGCCTGAACACTGAAGCTTTCTTT. It encodes CASSFSSLNTEAFF. The V and J genes are TRBV28 and TRBJ1-1; unclear D gene. CDR3 length equals 14 residues. V was trimmed by 3 bases and J by 0 bases, leaving 8 bases between them. Germline V gene lookup returns CDR1 MDHEN and CDR2 SYDVKM.

The chain carries TRBV5-8 and TRBJ2-6; the D gene could be TRBD1 or TRBD2 (6 bases each). The CDR3 is 15 amino acids. The V and J ends lost 3 bases and 4 bases respectively, with 11 bases between them. CDR1 is SGHTS, CDR2 YDEGEE, per germline. For the CDR3, the DNA is TGTGCCAGCAGCTCGGGGGCGCGAGGGGCCAACGTCCTGACTTTC. It is translated as CASSSGARGANVLTF. The full variable domain, in which reference TRBV5-8 and TRBJ2-6 provide the parts outside the CDR3, is EAGVTQSPTHLIKTRGQQATLRCSPISGHTSVYWYQQALGLGLQFLLWYDEGEERNRGNFPPRFSGRQFPNYSSELNVNALELEDSALYLCASSSGARGANVLTFGAGSRLTVL.

This rearrangement joins TRBV5-4 to TRBJ2-3, with 7 bases that match TRBD2. Looked up from germline, CDR1 is SGHNT and CDR2 is YYREEE (reference sequence). This CDR3 spans 16 amino acids. The V gene end was trimmed by 6 bases and the J gene end by 0 bases; junction bases not matched to a gene: 10. In DNA, the CDR3 is TGTGCCAGCACCCCGGGAGGAGCCTTTAGCACAGATACGCAGTATTTT. It translates to CASTPGGAFSTDTQYF.

This CDR3 reads CASSLARLAADYNEQFF. CDR3 in DNA: TGTGCCAGCAGCTTAGCTAGACTAGCGGCGGATTACAATGAGCAGTTCTTC. The chain joins TRBV7-8 to TRBJ2-1; 9 nucleotides agree with TRBD2. V dropped 0 bases and J dropped 4; count of bases not matched to a gene: 7. The CDR3 loop spans 17 amino acids. Germline CDR1 reads SGHVS; CDR2 reads FQNEAQ. Looking up the rest from reference TRBV7-8 and TRBJ2-1 gives the full variable domain: GAGVSQSPRYKVAKRGQDVALRCDPISGHVSLFWYQQALGQGPEFLTYFQNEAQLDKSGLPSDRFFAERPEGSVSTLKIQRTQQEDSAVYLCASSLARLAADYNEQFFGPGTRLTVL.

This chain joins TRBV18 and TRBJ2-7; D gene unclear. Germline-derived CDR1 and CDR2 are KGHSH and LQKENI. This CDR3 spans 14 amino acids. V dropped 2 bases and J dropped 0 bases, with 8 bases sitting between them. CDR3 in amino acids: CASSPSSRSYEQYF. The CDR3 DNA reads TGTGCCAGCTCACCATCCTCGCGCTCCTACGAGCAGTACTTC.

The chain employs TRBV19 and TRBJ1-2, with a weak D call TRBD1 (5 bases). There are 14 residues in the CDR3. Per germline, CDR1 LNHDA and CDR2 SQIVND (reference sequence). Between the trimmed V and J ends, which lost 4 bases and 9 bases, there was a span of 18 bases. The CDR3 nucleotides are TGTGCCAGTAGTACGACCCCGGGACCCGATCGCTACACCTTC. Its translation: CASSTTPGPDRYTF.

J is TRBJ2-7 and V is TRBV9; D might be TRBD2 (6 bases). The ends were cut back, 4 bases at V and 5 bases at J, with 16 bases in the middle. The CDR3 totals 14 residues. CDR1 and CDR2 from the germline V gene are SGDLS and YYNGEE. This CDR3 reads CASSPAGPANEQYF. CDR3 in DNA: TGTGCCAGCAGCCCGGCGGGACCGGCTAACGAGCAGTACTTC. The entire variable domain, with the rest obtained from reference TRBV9 and TRBJ2-7, is as follows: DSGVTQTPKHLITATGQRVTLRCSPRSGDLSVYWYQQSLDQGLQFLIQYYNGEERAKGNILERFSAQQFPDLHSELNLSSLELGDSALYFCASSPAGPANEQYFGPGTRLTVT.

This clone came up once. The CDR3 protein is CASKDGLTDTQYF. CDR3 coding DNA: TGTGCCAGTAAAGATGGACTGACAGATACGCAGTATTTT. The chain links TRBV19 to TRBJ2-3; TRBD2 is a possible D gene (5 bases). CDR1 LNHDA and CDR2 SQIVND come from the germline V gene (reference sequence). V lost 7 bases, J lost 3 bases, and 11 bases lay in between. CDR3 size: 13 residues.

This chain connects TRBV5-8 to TRBJ2-5; 7 nucleotides align to TRBD2. From germline, CDR1 is SGHTS and CDR2 YDEGEE. The CDR3 sequence is 13 residues long. V was pared by 1 base and J by 4 bases, with 1 base of the junction left unmatched. CDR3 nucleotides: TGTGCCAGCAGCTTGTGGGGGGGAGAGACCCAGTACTTC. This gives the protein CASSLWGGETQYF.

This chain joins TRBV2 and TRBJ2-6, with D possibly being TRBD1 (5 bases). The CDR3 is 16 residues long. Trimming pared 5 bases from V and 4 bases from J, leaving 15 bases between. CDR1 and CDR2 (germline): SNHLY, FYNNEI. The CDR3 DNA reads as TGTGCCAGCAGTCTAATTAGACAGTACGGGGCCAACGTCCTGACTTTC. As protein: CASSLIRQYGANVLTF.

The rearrangement joins TRBV19 to TRBJ2-7, with D tentatively TRBD1 or TRBD2 (5 bases each). The V end lost 6 bases, the J end lost 5 bases, and 17 bases lay between the germline ends. The CDR3 is 14 residues long. Germline lookup yields CDR1 LNHDA and CDR2 SQIVND (reference sequence). The CDR3 is CASRRNGMGDEQYF. Written as DNA, the CDR3 is TGTGCCAGTAGGCGCAACGGGATGGGGGACGAGCAGTACTTC.

The V gene is TRBV25-1, the J gene TRBJ2-7; 12 bases align to TRBD1. This CDR3 contains 17 residues. The junction had 11 bases not matched to a gene; V was cut back by 5 bases and J by 3 bases. Germline V gene sequence: CDR1 MGHDK, CDR2 SYGVNS. Here the CDR3 DNA reads TGTGCCAGCAGTCGGGGGACAGGGGGCCCCTTTGGCTACGAGCAGTACTTC. It translates to CASSRGTGGPFGYEQYF.

The chain is built from TRBV7-8 and TRBJ2-3; D is ambiguous. The CDR3 runs to 13 residues. The V gene lost 5 bases and the J gene lost 2 bases, with 8 bases spanning the gap. Germline V CDR1 and CDR2: SGHVS, FQNEAQ. In nucleotides, the CDR3 is TGTGCCAGCAGCACGGGTCCCACAGATACGCAGTATTTT. It is translated as CASSTGPTDTQYF. The full variable domain, its missing parts supplied by reference TRBV7-8 and TRBJ2-3, is GAGVSQSPRYKVAKRGQDVALRCDPISGHVSLFWYQQALGQGPEFLTYFQNEAQLDKSGLPSDRFFAERPEGSVSTLKIQRTQQEDSAVYLCASSTGPTDTQYFGPGTRLTVL.

This rearrangement joins TRBV2 to TRBJ2-1; 8 nucleotides match TRBD2. The CDR3 is 15 amino acids. V trimming: 6 bases; J trimming: 0 bases; junction bases outside the gene matches: 4. Germline V gives CDR1 SNHLY, CDR2 FYNNEI. In DNA form, the CDR3 reads TGTGCCAGCAGGCAACTAGCGGCCTCCTACAATGAGCAGTTCTTC. Translation gives CASRQLAASYNEQFF.

V and J are TRBV7-3 and TRBJ2-3; 14 positions agree with TRBD2. The CDR3 has 18 residues. Trimming removed 6 bases from V and 4 bases from J; junction bases left unmatched: 12. The germline V gene encodes CDR1 SGHTA and CDR2 FQGTGA. The CDR3 loop is CASSFVGTSGGPADTQYF. For the CDR3, the DNA is TGTGCCAGCAGTTTTGTAGGGACTAGCGGGGGTCCGGCAGATACGCAGTATTTT.

About this clone itself: The sample contains more than one DNA sequence encoding this CDR3. The chain links TRBV18 to TRBJ2-5, with D uncertain. Deletions cut 2 bases from V and 5 bases from J, with 9 bases between. The CDR3 is 13 residues long. CDR1 and CDR2 from the germline V gene are KGHSH and LQKENI. CDR3 amino acids: CASSPGLQETQYF. The CDR3 DNA reads TGTGCCAGCTCACCAGGGTTACAGGAGACCCAGTACTTC. Filled out from reference TRBV18 and TRBJ2-5, the complete variable domain reads NAGVMQNPRHLVRRRGQEARLRCSPMKGHSHVYWYRQLPEEGLKFMVYLQKENIIDESGMPKERFSAEFPKEGPSILRIQQVVRGDSAAYFCASSPGLQETQYFGPGTRLLVL.

This chain uses TRBV7-2 with TRBJ2-7; TRBD1 might be the D (6 bases). The CDR3 is 14 amino acids. Trimming pared 3 bases from V and 2 bases from J, leaving 11 bases between. The V gene's germline CDR1 is SGHTA and CDR2 FQGNSA. CDR3 amino acids: CASSFGDRPYEQYF. The CDR3 DNA reads TGTGCCAGCAGCTTTGGTGACAGGCCCTACGAGCAGTACTTC.

V usage is TRBV29-1 and J usage is TRBJ2-7; possibly TRBD2 for D (6 bases). Trimming took 7 bases from V and 7 from J, leaving 14 bases between them. CDR1 is SQVTM, CDR2 ANQGSEA, per germline. The CDR3 sequence is 11 residues long. The CDR3 nucleotides read TGCAGCGGAGGGGAGGCATGGGAGCAGTACTTC. Residues: CSGGEAWEQYF.

J is TRBJ2-3 and V is TRBV5-1, with 11 nucleotides matching TRBD2. Per germline, CDR1 SGHRS and CDR2 YFSETQ. J gave up 10 bases and V 3 bases, and 10 bases lay outside the gene matches. The CDR3 is made up of 15 amino acids. The CDR3 DNA is TGCGCCAGCAGCTCTACTAGCGGGGGCCTCTCGGCGCAGTATTTT. It yields the protein CASSSTSGGLSAQYF.

As for this clone: This sample includes further DNA sequences coding for the same CDR3. This chain joins TRBV7-3 and TRBJ2-1; 11 bases map to TRBD2. Germline loops: CDR1 SGHTA, CDR2 FQGTGA. This CDR3 region has 14 residues. V lost 6 bases and J lost 4; bases outside the gene matches: 2. The DNA of the CDR3 is TGTGCCAGCAGTACTAGCGGGAGTTACAATGAGCAGTTCTTC. This gives the protein CASSTSGSYNEQFF.

In the case of this clone: Other nucleotide sequences in the sample specify the same CDR3. The CDR3: CASSLGTTNTGELFF. In DNA, the CDR3 is TGCGCCAGCAGCTTAGGGACTACGAACACCGGGGAGCTGTTTTTT. This rearrangement joins TRBV5-1 to TRBJ2-2; 7 nucleotides line up with TRBD2. CDR1 is SGHRS, CDR2 YFSETQ, per germline. J gave up 0 bases and V 2 bases, and 1 base lay outside the gene matches. This CDR3 is built from 15 residues.

The chain employs TRBV30 and TRBJ2-1, with D possibly being TRBD1 or TRBD2 (5 bases each). Germline V CDR1 and CDR2: GTSNPN, SVGIG (reference sequence). V lost 7 bases, J lost 0 bases, and 13 bases lay in between. The CDR3 consists of 14 residues. The DNA for the CDR3 is TGTGCCTCCAGTCCCGGGACCTCCTACAATGAGCAGTTCTTC. This translates into CASSPGTSYNEQFF.

V usage is TRBV7-2 and J usage is TRBJ2-3; maybe TRBD1 (5 bases). The length of the CDR3 is 16 residues. From germline, CDR1 is SGHTA and CDR2 FQGNSA. V was shortened by 1 base and J by 2 bases, with 13 bases between the two germline ends. The CDR3 coding sequence is TGTGCCAGCAGCTTAGTGGGTGGGGCTTTCACAGATACGCAGTATTTT. Protein product: CASSLVGGAFTDTQYF.

The chain carries TRBV6-1 and TRBJ2-5; TRBD1 is a possible D gene (7 bases). Germline loops: CDR1 MNHNS, CDR2 SASEGT. The CDR3 length is 16 residues. The V end lost 2 bases, the J end lost 4 bases, and 17 bases lay between the germline ends. The CDR3 spells CASSESDGGGAETQYF. DNA of the CDR3: TGTGCCAGCAGTGAAAGTGACGGAGGGGGCGCAGAGACCCAGTACTTC.